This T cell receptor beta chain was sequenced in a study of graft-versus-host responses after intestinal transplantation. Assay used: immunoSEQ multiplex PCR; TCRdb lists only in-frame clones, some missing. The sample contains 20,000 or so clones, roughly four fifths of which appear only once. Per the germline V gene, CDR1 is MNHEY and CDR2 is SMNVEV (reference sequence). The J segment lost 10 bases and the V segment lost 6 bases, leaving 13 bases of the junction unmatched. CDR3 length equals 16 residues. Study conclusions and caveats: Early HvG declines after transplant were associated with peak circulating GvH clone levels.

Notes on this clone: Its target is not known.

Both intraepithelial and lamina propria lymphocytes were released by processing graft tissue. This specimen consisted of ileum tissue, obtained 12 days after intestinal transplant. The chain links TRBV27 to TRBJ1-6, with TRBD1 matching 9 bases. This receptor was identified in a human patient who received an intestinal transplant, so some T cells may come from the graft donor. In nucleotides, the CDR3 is TGTGCCAGCAGGAGGGACAGGGTGGTTCGTGGATCACCCCTCCACTTT. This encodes CASRRDRVVRGSPLHF.